This T cell receptor beta chain was captured by sequencing in a study of shared clonotypes between healthy human individuals. As originally analysed: ImmunoSEQ supplied junction-only sequences lacking quality scores, so filtering was different. Libraries were prepared by immunoSEQ multiplex PCR; TCRdb keeps only in-frame clonotypes and omits some of them. From that table come the V and J calls and clone size; the DNA was used to work out D and trimming. Of about 1 million clones listed, approximately 80% are singletons. V was shortened by 9 bases and J by 5 bases, with 8 bases between the two germline ends. The CDR3 has 11 residues. Per germline, CDR1 MNHEY and CDR2 SMNVEV (reference sequence).

Sequenced sample: memory CD4+ T cells from PBMCs. Subset of the sample: CD45RA-negative fraction. The J gene is TRBJ2-1, the V gene TRBV27; D gene ambiguous. The sequence was obtained from a man younger than 35 in good health. Some clones in this sample may be carry-over from other donors' samples. The DNA of the CDR3 is TGTGCCAGTCGCAGGAACAATGAGCAGTTCTTC. Its protein is CASRRNNEQFF.